This T cell receptor (beta chain) was recorded in a study of OX40 agonist ivuxolimab in advanced cancers. Study-wide context: Anti-PD-1, anti-PD-L1 or anti-CTLA-4 therapy given earlier was allowed, and about 38% had some.

TCRdb keeps only in-frame clones here, not all; method: immunoSEQ multiplex PCR. The data contain roughly 14,000 clones, more than 70% of them seen just once; the ten biggest clones take up roughly 19%. Any history of autoimmune disease or systemic immunosuppression disqualified patients. Sampling times: baseline, cycle 4 day 1, cycle 7 day 1. The CDR3 is 15 residues long. The germline gives CDR1 MDHEN, CDR2 SYDVKM. Trimming removed 2 bases at V and 5 bases at J, with 16 bases between. This material consisted of CD4+ or CD8+ T cells sorted from blood, taken in a trial of the OX40 agonist ivuxolimab. The chain has TRBV28 and TRBJ2-7; D gene unclear. The TCR sequence derives from an adult with an advanced solid tumor such as melanoma, head and neck, liver or kidney cancer. The CDR3 DNA sequence: TGTGCCAGCAGTTTAGAGTCCCGTACTATGGACGAGCAGTACTTC. Its protein product is CASSLESRTMDEQYF.